This T cell receptor (beta chain) stems from a study of blood T cell repertoires in COVID-19. Here immunoSEQ multiplex PCR was the method, and the copy in TCRdb shows in-frame clones only, minus some. The sample lists about 160,000 clones, almost 85% occurring once. Germline CDR1 reads KGHSH; CDR2 reads LQKENI. The CDR3 has 14 residues. V dropped 4 bases and J dropped 5; count of bases not matched to a gene: 3. Sequencing input: peripheral blood. The sequence came from a man aged 35-49 years who had recovered from COVID-19. This chain connects TRBV18 to TRBJ2-5; 11 positions match TRBD1. The CDR3 DNA reads TGTGCCAGCTCACTCCGGACAGGGGGCGAGACCCAGTACTTC. Its translation is CASSLRTGGETQYF.